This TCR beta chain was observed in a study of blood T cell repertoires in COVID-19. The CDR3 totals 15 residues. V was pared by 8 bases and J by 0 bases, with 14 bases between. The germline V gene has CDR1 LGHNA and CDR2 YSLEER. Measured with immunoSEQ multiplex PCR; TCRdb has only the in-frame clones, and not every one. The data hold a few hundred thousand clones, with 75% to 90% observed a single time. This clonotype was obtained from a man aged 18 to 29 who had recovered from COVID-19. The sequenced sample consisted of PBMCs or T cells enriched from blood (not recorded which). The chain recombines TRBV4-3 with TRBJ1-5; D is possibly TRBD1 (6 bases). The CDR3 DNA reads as TGCGCCAGCGGTGACAGGCCGGATAGCAATCAGCCCCAGCATTTT. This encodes CASGDRPDSNQPQHF.